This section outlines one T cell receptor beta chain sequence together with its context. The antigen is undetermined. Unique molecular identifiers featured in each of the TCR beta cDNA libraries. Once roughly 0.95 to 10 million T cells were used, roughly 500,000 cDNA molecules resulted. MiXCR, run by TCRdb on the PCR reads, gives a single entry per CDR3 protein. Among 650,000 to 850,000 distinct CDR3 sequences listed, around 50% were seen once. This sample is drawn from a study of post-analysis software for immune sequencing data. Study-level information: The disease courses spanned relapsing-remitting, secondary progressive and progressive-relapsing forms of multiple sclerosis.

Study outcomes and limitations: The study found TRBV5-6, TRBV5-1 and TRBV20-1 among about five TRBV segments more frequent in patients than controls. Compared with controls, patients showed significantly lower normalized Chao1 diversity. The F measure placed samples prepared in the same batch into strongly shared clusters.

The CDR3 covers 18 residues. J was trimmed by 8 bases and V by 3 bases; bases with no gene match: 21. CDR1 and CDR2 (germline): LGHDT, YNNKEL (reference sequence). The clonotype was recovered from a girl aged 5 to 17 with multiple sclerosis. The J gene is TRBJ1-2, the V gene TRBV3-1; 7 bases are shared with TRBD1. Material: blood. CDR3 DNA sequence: TGTGCCAGCAGCCAGAACTTCTTAGGGGGCGCGAATTTGCGGGGCTACACCTTC. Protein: CASSQNFLGGANLRGYTF.